This T cell receptor (beta chain) was identified in a study of cytomegalovirus exposure and HLA in healthy donors. Study findings and constraints: The listing of 160 or so TCR beta chains classed them as cytomegalovirus-associated. Among immune exposure information, only CMV serostatus was available. The authors assumed roughly uniform sequencing depth across donors for presence/absence analyses.

Amplification used 60 Vbeta primers and 13 Jbeta primers. Repertoires were generated with immunoSEQ multiplex PCR, while TCRdb's copy carries only in-frame clones and drops some. The sample has about 140,000 clones, over 80% seen once; the top ten hold roughly 1.2%. A note on this clone: Its antigen is not identified.

The source of this sequence is a female donor in good health and CMV-seronegative. Sequencing was carried out using PBMCs.

The CDR3 loop reads CASSSRDRGREEKLFF. The CDR3 DNA reads as TGTGCCAGCAGTTCGCGGGACAGGGGGAGAGAGGAAAAACTGTTTTTT. The rearrangement joins TRBV7-9 to TRBJ1-4; 11 bases are shared with TRBD1. The germline V gene encodes CDR1 SEHNR and CDR2 FQNEAQ (reference sequence). This CDR3 has 16 residues. V lost 6 bases, J lost 8 bases, and 11 bases stayed unmatched.